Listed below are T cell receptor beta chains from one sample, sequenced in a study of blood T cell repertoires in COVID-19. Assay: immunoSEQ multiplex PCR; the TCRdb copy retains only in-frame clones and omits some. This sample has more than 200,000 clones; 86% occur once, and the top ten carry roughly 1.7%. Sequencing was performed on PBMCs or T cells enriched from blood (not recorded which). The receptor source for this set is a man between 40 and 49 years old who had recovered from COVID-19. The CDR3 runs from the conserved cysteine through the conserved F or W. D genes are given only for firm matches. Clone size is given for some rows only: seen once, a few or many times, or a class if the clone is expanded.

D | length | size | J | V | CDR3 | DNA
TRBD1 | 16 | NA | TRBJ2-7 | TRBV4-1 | CASSHPLRDSTYEQYF | TGCGCCAGCAGCCACCCTCTCCGGGACAGCACCTACGAGCAGTACTTC
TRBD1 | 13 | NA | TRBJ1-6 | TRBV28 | CASSSLPGTGFHF | TGTGCCAGCAGTTCGTTACCCGGGACAGGGTTCCACTTT
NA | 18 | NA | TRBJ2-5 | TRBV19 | CASSLWGGRDSSLGTQYF | TGTGCCAGTAGCCTTTGGGGTGGGCGGGATTCCTCATTGGGGACCCAGTACTTC
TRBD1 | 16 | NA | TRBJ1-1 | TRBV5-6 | CASSRRDRGILTEAFF | TGTGCCAGCAGCCGTCGGGACAGGGGGATTTTAACTGAAGCTTTCTTT
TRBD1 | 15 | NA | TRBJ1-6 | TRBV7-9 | CASSRLQGAFEPLHF | TGTGCCAGCAGCCGACTACAGGGGGCATTTGAACCCCTCCACTTT
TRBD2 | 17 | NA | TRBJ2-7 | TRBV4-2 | CASSPTSTSGGTYEQYF | TGTGCCAGCAGCCCCACGAGTACTAGCGGGGGGACCTACGAGCAGTACTTC
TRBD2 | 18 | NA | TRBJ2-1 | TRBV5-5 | CASSLVTSGSISYNEQFF | TGTGCCAGCAGCTTGGTAACTAGCGGGAGTATTTCCTACAATGAGCAGTTCTTC
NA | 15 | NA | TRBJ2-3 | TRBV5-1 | CASSPGTSLTDTQYF | TGCGCCAGCAGCCCGGGGACATCTCTCACAGATACGCAGTATTTT
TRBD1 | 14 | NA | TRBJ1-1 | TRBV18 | CASSQTGVSTEAFF | TGTGCCAGCTCACAGACAGGGGTTAGCACTGAAGCTTTCTTT
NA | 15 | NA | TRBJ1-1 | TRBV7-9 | CASSSLTVRNTEAFF | TGTGCCAGCAGCTCCTTGACAGTAAGAAACACTGAAGCTTTCTTT
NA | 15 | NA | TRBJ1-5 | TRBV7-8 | CASTQTPGNNQPQHF | TGTGCCAGCACCCAAACCCCCGGGAACAATCAGCCCCAGCATTTT
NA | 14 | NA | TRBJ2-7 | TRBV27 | CASSSLSRVGEQYF | TGTGCCAGCAGTTCTTTGAGCAGGGTAGGCGAGCAGTACTTC
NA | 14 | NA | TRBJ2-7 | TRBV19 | CASSIATVTVEQYF | TGTGCCAGTAGTATAGCGACAGTAACGGTTGAGCAGTACTTC
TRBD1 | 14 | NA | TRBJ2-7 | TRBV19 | CASSPGDRGYEQYF | TGTGCCAGTAGTCCGGGGGACAGGGGGTACGAGCAGTACTTC
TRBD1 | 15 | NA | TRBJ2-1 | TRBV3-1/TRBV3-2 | CASSQETGVYNEQFF | TGTGCCAGCAGCCAAGAGACAGGGGTCTACAATGAGCAGTTCTTC
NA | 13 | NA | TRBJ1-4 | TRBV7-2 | CASSLSFNEKLFF | TGTGCCAGCAGCTTATCGTTTAATGAAAAACTGTTTTTT
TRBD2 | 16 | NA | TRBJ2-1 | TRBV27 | CASSSPGLAGNDEQFF | TGTGCCAGCAGCTCGCCGGGACTAGCGGGAAACGATGAGCAGTTCTTC
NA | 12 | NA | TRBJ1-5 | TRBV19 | CASSGSNQPQHF | TGTGCCAGTAGTGGCAGTAATCAGCCCCAGCATTTT
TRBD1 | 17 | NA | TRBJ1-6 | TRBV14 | CASSQKGQSSYNSPLHF | TGTGCCAGCAGCCAAAAGGGACAGAGCTCCTATAATTCACCCCTCCACTTT
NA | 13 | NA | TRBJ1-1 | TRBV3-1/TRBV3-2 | CASSSTPNTEAFF | TGTGCCAGCAGCTCCACTCCGAACACTGAAGCTTTCTTT
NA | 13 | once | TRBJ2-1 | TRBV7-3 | CASTRGWGNEQFF | TGTGCCAGCACCAGAGGGTGGGGCAATGAGCAGTTCTTC
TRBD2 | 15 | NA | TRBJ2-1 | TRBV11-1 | CASSLPGGPHNEQFF | TGTGCCAGCAGCTTGCCGGGGGGGCCTCACAATGAGCAGTTCTTC
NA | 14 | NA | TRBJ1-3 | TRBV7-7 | CASSQTPSGNTIYF | TGTGCCAGCAGCCAGACACCCTCTGGAAACACCATATATTTT
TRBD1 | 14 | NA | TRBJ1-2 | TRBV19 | CASSTGQGPYGYTF | TGTGCCAGTAGTACGGGACAGGGACCCTATGGCTACACCTTC
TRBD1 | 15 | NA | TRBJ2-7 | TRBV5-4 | CASSLRQGATYEQYF | TGTGCCAGCAGCTTGAGACAGGGGGCTACCTACGAGCAGTACTTC
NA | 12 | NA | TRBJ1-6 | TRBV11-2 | CATRKGNSPLHF | TGTGCCACCCGGAAGGGGAATTCACCCCTCCACTTT
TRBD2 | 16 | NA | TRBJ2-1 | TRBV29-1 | CSVPGLAGGRYNEQFF | TGCAGCGTCCCCGGACTAGCGGGAGGCAGATACAATGAGCAGTTCTTC
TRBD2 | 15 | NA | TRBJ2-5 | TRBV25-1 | CASSEAIAGAETQYF | TGTGCCAGCAGTGAAGCGATAGCGGGGGCGGAGACCCAGTACTTC
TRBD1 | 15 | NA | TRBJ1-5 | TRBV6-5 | CASRRTGDSNQPQHF | TGTGCCAGCAGAAGGACAGGGGATAGCAATCAGCCCCAGCATTTT
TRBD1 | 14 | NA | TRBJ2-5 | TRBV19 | CASSWDRGSETQYF | TGTGCCAGTAGCTGGGACAGAGGATCGGAGACCCAGTACTTC
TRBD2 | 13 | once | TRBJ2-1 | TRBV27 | CASTHLAGAEQFF | TGTGCCAGCACCCACCTAGCGGGGGCCGAGCAGTTCTTC
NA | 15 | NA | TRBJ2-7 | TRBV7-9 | CASSPGQLSSYEQYF | TGTGCCAGCAGCCCCGGACAACTTAGCTCCTACGAGCAGTACTTC
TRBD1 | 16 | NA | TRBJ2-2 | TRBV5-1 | CASSARQGVHTGELFF | TGCGCCAGCAGCGCCCGACAGGGGGTTCACACCGGGGAGCTGTTTTTT
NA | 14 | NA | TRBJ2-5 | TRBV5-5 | CASSWRDSQETQYF | TGTGCCAGCAGCTGGAGGGACAGCCAAGAGACCCAGTACTTC
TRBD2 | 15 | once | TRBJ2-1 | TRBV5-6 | CASSFGGGDYNEQFF | TGTGCCAGCAGCTTCGGGGGAGGGGACTACAATGAGCAGTTCTTC
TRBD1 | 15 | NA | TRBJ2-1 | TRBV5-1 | CASSPQGTSYNEQFF | TGCGCCAGCAGTCCACAGGGGACCTCCTACAATGAGCAGTTCTTC
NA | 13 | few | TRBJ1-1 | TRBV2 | CASRGQMNTEAFF | TGTGCCAGCAGAGGACAGATGAACACTGAAGCTTTCTTT
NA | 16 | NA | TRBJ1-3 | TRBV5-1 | CASSLGPGESGNTIYF | TGCGCCAGCAGCTTGGGCCCGGGGGAATCTGGAAACACCATATATTTT
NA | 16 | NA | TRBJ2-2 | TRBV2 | CASSENGIGMGGELFF | TGTGCCAGCAGTGAAAACGGGATTGGTATGGGCGGGGAGCTGTTTTTT
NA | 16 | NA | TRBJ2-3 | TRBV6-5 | CASSYIPQGLSDTQYF | TGTGCCAGCAGTTACATCCCTCAGGGTTTATCAGATACGCAGTATTTT
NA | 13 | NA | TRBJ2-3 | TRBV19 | CASSRSGGGAQYF | TGTGCCAGTAGTAGGTCGGGGGGCGGTGCGCAGTATTTT
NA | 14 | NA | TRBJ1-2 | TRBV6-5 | CASSLGQPGYGYTF | TGTGCCAGCAGTTTGGGACAACCCGGATATGGCTACACCTTC
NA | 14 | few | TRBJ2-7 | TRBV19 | CASSIGQLTGEQYF | TGTGCCAGTAGTATCGGACAACTTACTGGGGAGCAGTACTTC
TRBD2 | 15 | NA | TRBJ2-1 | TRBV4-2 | CASSPLGVAGVEQFF | TGTGCCAGCAGCCCCTTAGGGGTAGCGGGAGTTGAGCAGTTCTTC
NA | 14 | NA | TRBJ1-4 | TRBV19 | CASSIRRFNEKLFF | TGTGCCAGTAGTATCAGGAGGTTTAATGAAAAACTGTTTTTT
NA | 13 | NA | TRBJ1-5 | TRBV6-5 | CASSSGVAGPQHF | TGTGCCAGCAGTTCCGGGGTAGCCGGGCCCCAGCATTTT
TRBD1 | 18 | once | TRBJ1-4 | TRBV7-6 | CASSLEAGTGLGNEKLFF | TGTGCCAGCAGCTTAGAAGCGGGGACAGGGTTGGGTAATGAAAAACTGTTTTTT
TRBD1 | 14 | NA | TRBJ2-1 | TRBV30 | CAWSDPGGINEQFF | TGTGCCTGGAGTGACCCAGGGGGCATCAATGAGCAGTTCTTC
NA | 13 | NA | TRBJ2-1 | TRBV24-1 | CATTQGPYNEQFF | TGTGCCACCACTCAGGGGCCCTACAATGAGCAGTTCTTC
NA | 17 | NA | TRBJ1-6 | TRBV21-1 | CASSKVDRGRVESPLHF | TGTGCCAGCAGCAAAGTCGACAGGGGGCGTGTAGAATCACCCCTCCACTTT
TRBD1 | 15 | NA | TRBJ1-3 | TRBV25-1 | CASSDLDRGANTIYF | TGTGCCAGCAGTGATTTGGACAGGGGGGCTAACACCATATATTTT
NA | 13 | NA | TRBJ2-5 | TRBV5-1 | CASSFAGEETQYF | TGCGCCAGCAGCTTTGCAGGGGAAGAGACCCAGTACTTC
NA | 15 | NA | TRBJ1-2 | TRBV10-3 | CAISTEGGDRGGYTF | TGTGCCATCTCGACCGAAGGGGGGGATAGGGGTGGCTACACCTTC
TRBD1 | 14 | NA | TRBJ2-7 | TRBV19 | CASSWGQGALEQYF | TGTGCCAGTAGTTGGGGACAGGGGGCCCTCGAGCAGTACTTC
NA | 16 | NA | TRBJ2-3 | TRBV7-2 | CASSYYLTSWGDTQYF | TGTGCCAGCAGCTATTATCTGACTAGTTGGGGCGATACGCAGTATTTT
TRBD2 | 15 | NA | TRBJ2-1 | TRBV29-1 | CSVDHGGGAGNEQFF | TGCAGCGTTGATCACGGGGGGGGCGCGGGCAATGAGCAGTTCTTC
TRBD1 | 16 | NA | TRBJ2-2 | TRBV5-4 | CASSQGGASNTGELFF | TGTGCCAGCAGTCAAGGGGGCGCAAGTAACACCGGGGAGCTGTTTTTT
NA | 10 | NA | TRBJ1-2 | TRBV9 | CASSGQSYTF | TGTGCCAGCAGCGGCCAGAGCTACACCTTC
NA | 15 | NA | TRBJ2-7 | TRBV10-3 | CAISESVRAGYEQYF | TGTGCCATCAGTGAGTCGGTCCGGGCGGGATACGAGCAGTACTTC